This is a list of T cell receptor beta chains from one sample in a study of technical replicates of blood from a handful of donors. Assay: immunoSEQ multiplex PCR; the TCRdb copy retains only in-frame clones and omits some. The sample holds approximately 70,000 clones, roughly 98% seen once. The sample comprised T cells isolated from PBMCs. These receptors all stem from a human donor in good health. Each CDR3 is given with its conserved first and last residue. A D gene is named only where the DNA matches it firmly. For some rows the clone size is stated as once, few or many, or as a class when expanded; others skip it.

v_call: TRBV7-9
d_call: .
clone_size: .
j_call: TRBJ1-2
cdr3_nt: TGTGCCAGCAGCTCCATTAGAAGTCAGGAGATCCCAGGGTCCGGCGGCTACACCTTC
cdr3_aa: CASSSIRSQEIPGSGGYTF

v_call: TRBV6-5
d_call: .
clone_size: .
j_call: TRBJ1-5
cdr3_nt: TGTGCCAGCAGTTACCGCAGGTTCGGTCAGCCCCAGCATTTT
cdr3_aa: CASSYRRFGQPQHF

v_call: TRBV7-2
d_call: .
clone_size: .
j_call: TRBJ2-7
cdr3_nt: TGTGCCAGCAGTTTAAATTTCGGGTCCGAGCAGTACTTC
cdr3_aa: CASSLNFGSEQYF

v_call: TRBV5-1
d_call: .
clone_size: .
j_call: TRBJ1-1
cdr3_nt: TGCGCCAGCAGCATTGGACAGCGACTCACTGAAGCTTTCTTT
cdr3_aa: CASSIGQRLTEAFF

v_call: TRBV6-5
d_call: TRBD2
clone_size: .
j_call: TRBJ2-7
cdr3_nt: TGTGCCAGCAGTTGGGCTACTAGCGCTCCCTACGAGCAGTACTTC
cdr3_aa: CASSWATSAPYEQYF

v_call: TRBV4-1
d_call: TRBD1
clone_size: .
j_call: TRBJ1-2
cdr3_nt: TGCGCCAGCAGCCAAGGGCGACAGGGGTATGGCTACACCTTC
cdr3_aa: CASSQGRQGYGYTF

v_call: TRBV13
d_call: TRBD2
clone_size: .
j_call: TRBJ2-4
cdr3_nt: TGTGCCAGCAGCTCCCGGACTAGCGGGAGGGATGCCAAAAACATTCAGTACTTC
cdr3_aa: CASSSRTSGRDAKNIQYF

v_call: TRBV5-1
d_call: .
clone_size: .
j_call: TRBJ2-3
cdr3_nt: TGCGCCAGCAGCGGGGGCATAGATACGCAGTATTTT
cdr3_aa: CASSGGIDTQYF

v_call: TRBV29-1
d_call: TRBD1
clone_size: .
j_call: TRBJ2-7
cdr3_nt: TGCAGCGTTGAAACGGACAGGGACTACGAGCAGTACTTC
cdr3_aa: CSVETDRDYEQYF

v_call: TRBV27
d_call: .
clone_size: .
j_call: TRBJ1-2
cdr3_nt: TGTGCCAGCAGTCTCCTCTCGAACAGGCCTTCTGCGTATGGCTACACCTTC
cdr3_aa: CASSLLSNRPSAYGYTF

v_call: TRBV4-1
d_call: .
clone_size: .
j_call: TRBJ2-7
cdr3_nt: TGCGCCAGCAGCCAAGGTCGACGGGGGAGCTCCTACGAGCAGTACTTC
cdr3_aa: CASSQGRRGSSYEQYF

v_call: TRBV7-9
d_call: .
clone_size: .
j_call: TRBJ2-5
cdr3_nt: TGTGCCAGCAGCTTGAGCGCGACCCAGTACTTC
cdr3_aa: CASSLSATQYF

v_call: TRBV7-6
d_call: TRBD1
clone_size: .
j_call: TRBJ1-1
cdr3_nt: TGTGCCAGCAGCTCCGACAGGGGTGAAGAGGCTTTCTTT
cdr3_aa: CASSSDRGEEAFF

v_call: TRBV19
d_call: .
clone_size: .
j_call: TRBJ1-1
cdr3_nt: TGTGCCAGTACCCCCGGGAGGGGGTATACTGAAGCTTTCTTT
cdr3_aa: CASTPGRGYTEAFF

v_call: TRBV14
d_call: .
clone_size: .
j_call: TRBJ2-3
cdr3_nt: TGTGCCAGCAGCCAAGTTAGATCTAGCACAGATACGCAGTATTTT
cdr3_aa: CASSQVRSSTDTQYF

v_call: TRBV5-1
d_call: TRBD1
clone_size: once
j_call: TRBJ1-1
cdr3_nt: TGCGCCAGCAGCTTACGGACAGGGCTGAACACTGAAGCTTTCTTT
cdr3_aa: CASSLRTGLNTEAFF

v_call: TRBV4-1
d_call: .
clone_size: .
j_call: TRBJ2-7
cdr3_nt: TGCGCCAGCAGCCGGGGACTCAGTACCTACGAGCAGTACTTC
cdr3_aa: CASSRGLSTYEQYF